These 30 T cell receptor beta chains came from one sample sequenced in a study of Tregs in tolerant kidney transplant recipients. Recipients received nonmyeloablative bone marrow transplants from related graft donors, with transient mixed chimerism. Some clones are missing from TCRdb's copy, which holds only in-frame ones; the method was immunoSEQ multiplex PCR. Among about 52,000 clones, around 90% were seen once, and the ten largest hold about 15%. Sequencing used CD8+ T cells from blood (PBMCs), obtained 24 months after the transplant. Receptors originate from a human patient who received a combined kidney and bone marrow transplant. Certain T cells may be donor cells from the graft.

The rearrangement links TRBV4-3 to TRBJ1-4; 8 bases line up with TRBD1. Germline CDR1 reads LGHNA; CDR2 reads YSLEER. With 1 base clipped from V and 5 bases from J, the junction kept 9 bases outside the gene matches. The CDR3 loop spans 17 amino acids. The CDR3 spells CASSQAQSAGGNEKLFF. CDR3 DNA: TGCGCCAGCAGCCAAGCTCAATCTGCAGGGGGCAATGAAAAACTGTTTTTT.

For this clone: This CDR3 is also generated by other DNA sequences in the sample. CDR3: CASRTGTGELFF. In nucleotides, the CDR3 is TGTGCCAGCCGGACAGGTACCGGGGAGCTGTTTTTT. The J gene is TRBJ2-2, the V gene TRBV19; TRBD1 matches 7 bases. The CDR3 spans 12 residues. V trimming: 9 bases; J trimming: 5 bases; junction bases outside the gene matches: 3. Germline CDR1 reads LNHDA; CDR2 reads SQIVND (reference sequence).

The CDR3 sequence: CASSPPRVRNQPQHF. In nucleotides, the CDR3 is TGTGCCAGCAGCCCTCCCAGGGTGAGGAATCAGCCCCAGCATTTT. The V gene is TRBV7-4, the J gene TRBJ1-5, with a weak D call TRBD1 (5 bases). Per germline, CDR1 SGHVT and CDR2 SQSDAQ. V lost 5 bases and J lost 4, with 15 bases in between. The CDR3 contains 15 residues.

This chain connects TRBV29-1 to TRBJ2-2, with a tentative D call TRBD2 (6 bases). V was shortened by 4 bases and J by 0 bases, with 12 bases between the two germline ends. This CDR3 contains 15 residues. Germline V gene sequence: CDR1 SQVTM, CDR2 ANQGSEA. In DNA form, the CDR3 reads TGCAGCGTTGTCCCCCGGGAGTCGAACACCGGGGAGCTGTTTTTT. This sequence encodes CSVVPRESNTGELFF.

This rearrangement joins TRBV18 to TRBJ2-3; 9 bases fit TRBD2. J gave up 3 bases and V 5 bases, and 6 bases lay outside the gene matches. The CDR3 covers 15 residues. CDR1 is KGHSH and CDR2 is LQKENI in the germline V gene. CDR3 sequence reads: CASSIAGDSTDTQYF. CDR3 DNA: TGTGCCAGCTCAATAGCGGGAGATTCGACAGATACGCAGTATTTT.

This rearrangement joins TRBV29-1 to TRBJ1-2; a possible D gene is TRBD1 (6 bases). The CDR3 covers 13 residues. V gave up 3 bases and J gave up 2 bases, with 10 bases separating them. Germline V gives CDR1 SQVTM, CDR2 ANQGSEA. DNA for the CDR3: TGCAGCGTTGAGAACAGGGAGAACTATGGCTACACCTTC. This sequence encodes CSVENRENYGYTF.

A few counts support this clone. V usage is TRBV10-1 and J usage is TRBJ2-7; D is unclear. CDR1 and CDR2 (germline): WNHNN, SYGVQD (reference sequence). The V and J ends lost 2 bases and 1 base respectively, with 9 bases between them. This CDR3 is 14 amino acids long. The CDR3, as DNA: TGCGCCAGCAGTGAGGAAGGAGAGTCCTACGAGCAGTACTTC. It translates to CASSEEGESYEQYF.

The chain employs TRBV5-1 and TRBJ1-1, with unresolved D. The CDR3 has 15 residues. V lost 0 bases to trimming and J lost 0 bases, with 9 bases between them. Germline lookup yields CDR1 SGHRS and CDR2 YFSETQ. CDR3 residues: CASSLGAGLNTEAFF. The CDR3 DNA reads as TGCGCCAGCAGCTTGGGCGCGGGCTTGAACACTGAAGCTTTCTTT.

The chain carries TRBV7-2 and TRBJ2-7; D is possibly TRBD1 (6 bases). This CDR3 comprises 13 residues. In germline, CDR1 is SGHTA, CDR2 FQGNSA. Trimming pared 3 bases from V and 4 bases from J, leaving 10 bases between. The CDR3 DNA reads as TGTGCCAGCAGCTTTGCACAGGGATACGAGCAGTACTTC. Protein: CASSFAQGYEQYF.

V gene TRBV13 combines with J gene TRBJ2-7; TRBD1 aligns across 9 bases. CDR1 and CDR2 (germline): PRHDT, FYEKMQ (reference sequence). Losses at the gene ends were 5 bases for V and 1 base for J; bases not matched to a gene: 9. The CDR3 loop spans 16 amino acids. The CDR3 coding sequence is TGTGCCAGCAGCCCCGCCCCCGGACAGGGGTCCTACGAGCAGTACTTC. Protein: CASSPAPGQGSYEQYF. The full variable domain, rest sourced from reference TRBV13 and TRBJ2-7, is AAGVIQSPRHLIKEKRETATLKCYPIPRHDTVYWYQQGPGQDPQFLISFYEKMQSDKGSIPDRFSAQQFSDYHSELNMSSLELGDSALYFCASSPAPGQGSYEQYFGPGTRLTVT.

The gene calls are TRBV7-6 and TRBJ2-2; 13 positions match TRBD2. With 5 bases clipped from V and 7 bases from J, the junction kept 7 bases outside the gene matches. The CDR3 totals 16 residues. Germline-derived CDR1 and CDR2 are SGHVS and FNYEAQ. The CDR3, as DNA: TGTGCCAGCAGCGCGGGACTAGCGGGGCGTGGCGGGGAGCTGTTTTTT. This encodes CASSAGLAGRGGELFF.

The gene calls are TRBV4-3 and TRBJ2-7, with 10 bases fitting TRBD1. V lost 3 bases and J lost 2; bases outside the gene matches: 4. Germline V gene data show CDR1 as LGHNA and CDR2 as YSLEER. The CDR3 loop spans 15 amino acids. CDR3 amino acids: CASSQSGTGAYEQYF. The CDR3 nucleotides are TGCGCCAGCAGCCAGTCCGGGACAGGGGCCTACGAGCAGTACTTC.

The chain links TRBV15 to TRBJ1-2; 9 nucleotides line up with TRBD1. The CDR3 is 16 residues long. CDR1 and CDR2 from the germline V gene are LNHNV and YYDKDF (reference sequence). J was trimmed by 6 bases and V by 0 bases; bases with no gene match: 8. Here the CDR3 DNA reads TGTGCCACCAGCAGAGATCGTCAACAGGGGGCTCATGGCTACACCTTC. It yields the protein CATSRDRQQGAHGYTF. The entire variable domain, with the rest obtained from reference TRBV15 and TRBJ1-2, is as follows: DAMVIQNPRYQVTQFGKPVTLSCSQTLNHNVMYWYQQKSSQAPKLLFHYYDKDFNNEADTPDNFQSRRPNTSFCFLDIRSPGLGDTAMYLCATSRDRQQGAHGYTFGSGTRLTVV.

For this clone: This CDR3 is also generated by other DNA sequences in the sample. The V call is TRBV4-1, the J call TRBJ1-6, with D maybe TRBD1 (5 bases). This CDR3 is 16 amino acids long. Trimming shortened V by 3 bases and J by 5 bases, and 14 bases separated the two germline ends. Germline V gene sequence: CDR1 MGHRA, CDR2 YSYEKL. Here the CDR3 reads CASSQRGTEDNSPLHF. The CDR3, as DNA: TGCGCCAGCAGCCAGCGGGGGACCGAAGATAATTCACCCCTCCACTTT.

This clone was counted between two and nine times. This rearrangement joins TRBV7-8 to TRBJ1-3; TRBD1 aligns across 7 bases. This CDR3 has 14 amino acids. Germline V gene data show CDR1 as SGHVS and CDR2 as FQNEAQ. The J segment lost 2 bases and the V segment lost 5 bases, leaving 3 bases of the junction unmatched. CDR3 bases: TGTGCCAGCAGCAACGACAGGGCTGGAAACACCATATATTTT. The encoded protein is CASSNDRAGNTIYF.

This sequence joins TRBV28 and TRBJ1-1; 9 bases align to TRBD1. V shed 3 bases and J 5 bases; nucleotides not matched to a gene: 4. The length of the CDR3 is 14 residues. CDR1 and CDR2 from the germline V gene are MDHEN and SYDVKM. CDR3 sequence: CASSLYRGRTEAFF. DNA of the CDR3: TGTGCCAGCAGTTTGTACAGGGGGCGAACTGAAGCTTTCTTT.

The chain links TRBV5-4 to TRBJ2-3, with 12 bases matching TRBD2. The V and J ends lost 2 bases and 2 bases, in that order; junction bases with no gene match: 12. From germline, CDR1 is SGHNT and CDR2 YYREEE (reference sequence). This CDR3 is 19 amino acids long. CDR3 DNA: TGTGCCAGCAGCTTACGCCATCTAGCGGGAGGGCATCTCACAGATACGCAGTATTTT. Its translation: CASSLRHLAGGHLTDTQYF.

The chain couples TRBV27 to TRBJ2-5; D is unclear. V gave up 1 base and J gave up 5 bases, with 8 bases separating them. Per the germline V gene, CDR1 is MNHEY and CDR2 is SMNVEV (reference sequence). The CDR3 totals 13 residues. CDR3 protein: CASSLYLSETQYF. The CDR3 DNA is TGTGCCAGCAGTTTATATTTGTCGGAGACCCAGTACTTC.

This chain joins TRBV29-1 and TRBJ2-1, with TRBD2 matching 11 bases. Germline loops: CDR1 SQVTM, CDR2 ANQGSEA. V lost 5 bases and J lost 4; bases outside the gene matches: 19. This CDR3 contains 19 residues. CDR3 sequence (DNA): TGCAGCGTTCTTAATACAGGGGGGCCGGGACTAGCGGTTTACAATGAGCAGTTCTTC. Translated, it gives CSVLNTGGPGLAVYNEQFF.

The rearrangement uses TRBV4-2 and TRBJ2-2, with D perhaps TRBD2 (5 bases). In germline, CDR1 is LGHNA, CDR2 YNFKEQ. The CDR3 covers 20 residues. The ends were cut back, 1 base at V and 0 bases at J, with 21 bases in the middle. In DNA form, the CDR3 reads TGTGCCAGCAGCCAAGGTAGACTAAGGCTACTAAGGCCGAACACCGGGGAGCTGTTTTTT. Translation: CASSQGRLRLLRPNTGELFF.

The chain employs TRBV5-1 and TRBJ2-2; D perhaps matches TRBD1 (5 bases). The V gene lost 4 bases and the J gene lost 2 bases, with 18 bases spanning the gap. The CDR3 contains 17 residues. Germline V gene lookup returns CDR1 SGHRS and CDR2 YFSETQ. The CDR3 region is CASSRSKGRRNTGELFF. The CDR3 nucleotides are TGCGCCAGCAGCAGAAGCAAGGGGCGTAGAAACACCGGGGAGCTGTTTTTT.

This sequence joins TRBV30 and TRBJ1-6; 7 bases match TRBD1. CDR1 and CDR2 from the germline V gene are GTSNPN and SVGIG (reference sequence). V lost 1 base to trimming and J lost 7 bases; unmatched junction nucleotides: 1. This CDR3 is 13 amino acids long. CDR3 sequence reads: CAWSGDSNSPLHF. The CDR3, as DNA: TGTGCCTGGAGTGGGGACAGCAATTCACCCCTCCACTTT.

This chain uses TRBV13 with TRBJ2-1, with 7 positions matching TRBD2. This CDR3 spans 15 amino acids. Germline V gives CDR1 PRHDT, CDR2 FYEKMQ (reference sequence). The ends lost 0 bases at V and 4 bases at J; junction bases unmatched: 3. CDR3 protein: CASSLGAGDYNEQFF. CDR3 nucleotide sequence: TGTGCCAGCAGCTTAGGTGCGGGGGATTACAATGAGCAGTTCTTC.

The chain links TRBV10-3 to TRBJ2-7; TRBD2 might be the D (5 bases). Trimming removed 8 bases at V and 6 bases at J, with 17 bases between. CDR3 length equals 13 residues. Germline loops: CDR1 ENHRY, CDR2 SYGVKD. CDR3 amino acids: CAIVQQEGFEQYF. For the CDR3, the DNA is TGTGCCATCGTACAACAAGAGGGTTTCGAGCAGTACTTC.

V usage is TRBV2 and J usage is TRBJ1-5; the D gene is possibly TRBD1 (5 bases). CDR1 and CDR2 (germline): SNHLY, FYNNEI. The CDR3 contains 14 residues. V lost 0 bases and J lost 11, with 14 bases in between. The CDR3 nucleotides read TGTGCCAGCAGTGAAGCGTTGCGGGGCGGGTCCCAGCATTTT. Its protein is CASSEALRGGSQHF.

This chain joins TRBV19 and TRBJ1-5, with D maybe TRBD1 (6 bases). Trimming took 5 bases from V and 5 from J, leaving 10 bases between them. This CDR3 contains 13 residues. Germline values: CDR1 LNHDA, CDR2 SQIVND (reference sequence). This chain's CDR3 is CASSHREDQPQHF. In nucleotides, the CDR3 is TGTGCCAGTAGTCACAGGGAAGATCAGCCCCAGCATTTT. Looking up the rest from reference TRBV19 and TRBJ1-5 gives the full variable domain: DGGITQSPKYLFRKEGQNVTLSCEQNLNHDAMYWYRQDPGQGLRLIYYSQIVNDFQKGDIAEGYSVSREKKESFPLTVTSAQKNPTAFYLCASSHREDQPQHFGDGTRLSIL.

The chain joins TRBV6-1 to TRBJ1-5; D is unresolved. Germline-derived CDR1 and CDR2 are MNHNS and SASEGT. The CDR3 has 13 amino acids. Trimming took 3 bases from V and 5 from J, leaving 8 bases between them. This CDR3 is CASSDSHYQPQHF. CDR3 coding DNA: TGTGCCAGCAGTGACAGTCATTATCAGCCCCAGCATTTT.

The V call is TRBV30, the J call TRBJ1-2; no definite D call. CDR1 is GTSNPN, CDR2 SVGIG, per germline (reference sequence). The CDR3 contains 11 residues. V lost 3 bases to trimming and J lost 5 bases, with 7 bases between them. CDR3 sequence: CAWREGYGYTF. Here the CDR3 DNA reads TGTGCCTGGAGGGAGGGATATGGCTACACCTTC.

This chain joins TRBV5-4 and TRBJ2-2; 7 nucleotides agree with TRBD1. Trimming removed 5 bases from V and 2 bases from J; junction bases left unmatched: 12. In germline, CDR1 is SGHNT, CDR2 YYREEE (reference sequence). This CDR3 spans 17 amino acids. The CDR3: CASSSADGQANTGELFF. The CDR3 coding sequence is TGTGCCAGCAGTTCCGCCGATGGACAGGCTAACACCGGGGAGCTGTTTTTT.

The chain carries TRBV27 and TRBJ2-2; D is ambiguous. The CDR3 loop spans 13 amino acids. Germline V lookup: CDR1 MNHEY, CDR2 SMNVEV (reference sequence). V lost 6 bases, J lost 6 bases, and 11 bases lay in between. The CDR3, as DNA: TGTGCCAGCAGCCCCCTAATTGCCGGGGAGCTGTTTTTT. This gives the protein CASSPLIAGELFF.